What follows are 32 T cell receptor beta chains derived from one specimen sequenced in a study of blood T cell repertoires in COVID-19. TCRdb's copy holds only in-frame clones and misses some; the assay was immunoSEQ multiplex PCR. This sample has around 26,000 clones; over 90% occur once, and the top ten carry approximately 2%. Sequenced: peripheral blood. The receptors were gathered from a human donor in a cohort sampled during active COVID-19.

J is TRBJ1-5 and V is TRBV6-2 or TRBV6-3; D may be TRBD1 (6 bases). Looked up from germline, CDR1 is MNHEY and CDR2 is SVGEGT. V was shortened by 4 bases and J by 1 base, with 11 bases between the two germline ends. This CDR3 is 15 amino acids long. The CDR3 spells CASSFRGGSNQPQHF. For the CDR3, the DNA is TGTGCCAGCAGTTTCAGGGGCGGGAGCAATCAGCCCCAGCATTTT.

The chain carries TRBV7-9 and TRBJ2-3; D remains ambiguous. The CDR3 runs 16 residues. V dropped 1 base and J dropped 3 bases, with 14 bases sitting between them. Germline assignment: CDR1 SEHNR and CDR2 FQNEAQ (reference sequence). The CDR3 spells CASSLELISRTDTQYF. Here the CDR3 DNA reads TGTGCCAGCAGCTTAGAGTTGATATCCAGAACAGATACGCAGTATTTT.

The chain combines TRBV5-1 with TRBJ2-1; 7 positions match TRBD1. The CDR3 contains 13 residues. The V and J ends lost 7 bases and 4 bases, in that order; junction bases with no gene match: 5. CDR1 SGHRS and CDR2 YFSETQ come from the germline V gene. DNA for the CDR3: TGCGCCAGCGGGAGACAGGGATACAATGAGCAGTTCTTC. Its translation is CASGRQGYNEQFF.

The chain recombines TRBV6-5 with TRBJ2-2, with TRBD1 identical over 7 bases. The junction had 12 bases not matched to a gene; V was cut back by 7 bases and J by 7 bases. In germline, CDR1 is MNHEY, CDR2 SVGAGI. CDR3 length: 15 residues. CDR3 amino acids: CASTSTGVIGGELFF. The CDR3 DNA reads as TGTGCCAGCACATCCACAGGGGTTATTGGCGGGGAGCTGTTTTTT.

The V and J genes are TRBV28 and TRBJ2-1; 11 nucleotides agree with TRBD1. Germline lookup yields CDR1 MDHEN and CDR2 SYDVKM. This CDR3 has 14 amino acids. Trimming at V came to 7 bases and at J to 4 bases, leaving 3 bases not matched to a gene. The CDR3 DNA is TGTGCCAGCAACCGGGACAGGGGGTACAATGAGCAGTTCTTC. It encodes CASNRDRGYNEQFF.

This chain joins TRBV19 and TRBJ2-3; no firm D call. The CDR3 contains 14 residues. V was trimmed by 8 bases and J by 0 bases, leaving 12 bases between them. Per the germline V gene, CDR1 is LNHDA and CDR2 is SQIVND (reference sequence). The CDR3 loop reads CASPVTISTDTQYF. The CDR3 DNA is TGTGCCAGTCCGGTCACCATTAGCACAGATACGCAGTATTTT.

The chain joins TRBV30 to TRBJ1-1, with D possibly TRBD1 on 5 matching bases. Trimming pared 0 bases from V and 0 bases from J, leaving 17 bases between. The CDR3 length is 17 residues. Per germline, CDR1 GTSNPN and CDR2 SVGIG (reference sequence). The CDR3: CAWSVRRGGFMNTEAFF. The CDR3 DNA reads as TGTGCCTGGAGTGTAAGAAGGGGTGGGTTTATGAACACTGAAGCTTTCTTT.

The chain has TRBV5-6 and TRBJ2-3; maybe TRBD2 (6 bases). The CDR3 length is 16 residues. Germline values: CDR1 SGHDT, CDR2 YYEEEE. V lost 0 bases, J lost 6 bases, and 17 bases lay in between. The CDR3 loop reads CASSLAGNLRGDTQYF. The CDR3 DNA reads TGTGCCAGCAGCTTGGCCGGGAACCTCCGGGGGGATACGCAGTATTTT.

The chain recombines TRBV21-1 with TRBJ2-5; whether TRBD1, the table's D call, matches the DNA was not checked. TRBV21-1 is assigned pseudogene status. The CDR3 is 14 amino acids. In nucleotides, the CDR3 is TGTGCCAGCAGCAAAGATGGGGCGGAAGAGACCCAGTACTTC. Translation: CASSKDGAEETQYF.

The rearrangement joins TRBV2 to TRBJ1-1; 7 bases align to TRBD1. Germline loops: CDR1 SNHLY, CDR2 FYNNEI. The CDR3 spans 13 residues. Trimming took 6 bases from V and 2 from J; bases not matched to a gene: 3. CDR3 sequence: CASRWDSNTEAFF. CDR3 sequence (DNA): TGTGCCAGCAGATGGGACAGTAACACTGAAGCTTTCTTT. The full variable domain, with the rest looked up from reference TRBV2 and TRBJ1-1, is EPEVTQTPSHQVTQMGQEVILRCVPISNHLYFYWYRQILGQKVEFLVSFYNNEISEKSEIFDDQFSVERPDGSNFTLKIRSTKLEDSAMYFCASRWDSNTEAFFGQGTRLTVV.

This clone turned up a few times. The V and J genes are TRBV4-2 and TRBJ1-6; D gene uncertain. This CDR3 spans 15 amino acids. Germline V gene sequence: CDR1 LGHNA, CDR2 YNFKEQ. V dropped 3 bases and J dropped 7 bases, with 13 bases sitting between them. CDR3 amino acids: CASSHGSFSNSPLHF. Here the CDR3 DNA reads TGTGCCAGCAGCCATGGCTCATTCTCCAATTCACCCCTCCACTTT.

The J gene is TRBJ1-3, the V gene TRBV19, with D possibly TRBD1 on 5 matching bases. This CDR3 is 16 amino acids long. The germline gives CDR1 LNHDA, CDR2 SQIVND (reference sequence). The ends were cut back, 5 bases at V and 0 bases at J, with 14 bases in the middle. CDR3: CASSRPTGASGNTIYF. The CDR3 bases are TGTGCCAGTAGTCGGCCGACTGGGGCCTCTGGAAACACCATATATTTT.

The chain is built from TRBV7-2 and TRBJ1-2; 10 bases align to TRBD1. Trimming at V came to 2 bases and at J to 7 bases, leaving 10 bases not matched to a gene. The CDR3 spans 16 residues. Germline-derived CDR1 and CDR2 are SGHTA and FQGNSA. The CDR3 DNA reads as TGTGCCAGCAGCTTAACCCCCCTGGACAGGGGGGGTGGCTACACCTTC. This encodes CASSLTPLDRGGGYTF.

The rearrangement links TRBV3-1 (or the pseudogene TRBV3-2) to TRBJ2-7; 7 nucleotides match TRBD1. The CDR3 extends over 13 amino acids. Germline V gene lookup returns CDR1 LGHDT and CDR2 YNNKEL (reference sequence). V lost 4 bases, J lost 1 base, and 1 base stayed unmatched. The CDR3 protein is CASSLTGSYEQYF. The CDR3 DNA sequence: TGTGCCAGCAGCCTGACAGGGTCCTACGAGCAGTACTTC.

This rearrangement joins TRBV6-2 or TRBV6-3 to TRBJ1-1, with TRBD1 as a possible D gene (5 bases). This CDR3 has 14 residues. Germline lookup yields CDR1 MNHEY and CDR2 SVGEGT. With 3 bases removed from V and 2 bases from J, the gap between germline ends came to 10 bases. This CDR3 reads CASSYAGGNTEAFF. For the CDR3, the DNA is TGTGCCAGCAGTTATGCGGGGGGTAACACTGAAGCTTTCTTT.

The J gene is TRBJ2-1, the V gene TRBV4-2, with D tentatively TRBD2 (6 bases). This CDR3 spans 19 amino acids. Germline V gene sequence: CDR1 LGHNA, CDR2 YNFKEQ. Trimming pared 5 bases from V and 0 bases from J, leaving 23 bases between. The CDR3 is CASSTTQLGGTSSYNEQFF. CDR3 nucleotides: TGTGCCAGCAGCACCACCCAACTTGGGGGGACGAGCTCCTACAATGAGCAGTTCTTC.

The chain recombines TRBV19 with TRBJ1-1; D remains unclear. This CDR3 is built from 11 residues. The germline gives CDR1 LNHDA, CDR2 SQIVND (reference sequence). V was trimmed by 7 bases and J by 8 bases, leaving 11 bases between them. The chain's CDR3 is CASTPGSEAFF. The DNA for the CDR3 is TGTGCCAGTACCCCAGGATCAGAAGCTTTCTTT.

The chain combines TRBV11-3 with TRBJ2-5, with D perhaps matching TRBD1 (6 bases). V was shortened by 2 bases and J by 5 bases, with 15 bases between the two germline ends. Germline values: CDR1 SGHNT, CDR2 YENEEA. The CDR3 runs to 15 residues. This CDR3 is CASSLPSARGETQYF. CDR3 DNA sequence: TGTGCCAGCAGCTTACCCTCAGCTAGGGGGGAGACCCAGTACTTC.

The rearrangement uses TRBV11-3 and TRBJ2-4; the D gene is possibly TRBD1 (6 bases). The V and J ends lost 5 bases and 8 bases respectively, with 13 bases between them. This CDR3 spans 13 amino acids. Germline values: CDR1 SGHNT, CDR2 YENEEA. CDR3 in amino acids: CASSLGAWDIQYF. As DNA, the CDR3 is TGTGCCAGCAGCCTGGGGGCATGGGACATTCAGTACTTC.

The rearrangement uses TRBV25-1 and TRBJ1-3; D is ambiguous. This CDR3 is 13 amino acids long. Per the germline V gene, CDR1 is MGHDK and CDR2 is SYGVNS. With 6 bases removed from V and 1 base from J, the gap between germline ends came to 7 bases. CDR3 sequence (DNA): TGTGCCAGCAGCCTCCCGTCTGGAAACACCATATATTTT. Amino acid sequence: CASSLPSGNTIYF.

The rearrangement links TRBV2 to TRBJ1-2; TRBD1 agrees at 10 bases. V gave up 7 bases and J gave up 6 bases; unmatched junction bases: 8. The germline V gene encodes CDR1 SNHLY and CDR2 FYNNEI. The CDR3 length is 14 residues. The CDR3 DNA follows: TGTGCCAGCATGACGACAGGGGGCCCTGATGGCTACACCTTC. Protein product: CASMTTGGPDGYTF.

The chain has TRBV30 and TRBJ1-1, with TRBD1 as a possible D gene (6 bases). The CDR3 runs 13 residues. Trimming removed 5 bases at V and 1 base at J, with 11 bases between. Germline CDR1 is GTSNPN and CDR2 is SVGIG (reference sequence). CDR3 sequence reads: CAWQRQENTEAFF. CDR3 bases: TGTGCCTGGCAGCGACAGGAGAACACTGAAGCTTTCTTT.

The V and J genes are TRBV5-1 and TRBJ2-7; 10 nucleotides align to TRBD1. V was clipped by 3 bases and J by 2 bases; unmatched bases: 5. Germline V lookup: CDR1 SGHRS, CDR2 YFSETQ. The length of the CDR3 is 15 residues. Here the CDR3 reads CASSSSGTGAYEQYF. The CDR3 DNA is TGCGCCAGCAGCTCGTCCGGGACAGGGGCCTACGAGCAGTACTTC.

The J gene is TRBJ1-3, the V gene TRBV5-1; 8 nucleotides align to TRBD1. Unmatched junction bases numbered 6, after V lost 4 bases and J lost 0 bases. Per the germline V gene, CDR1 is SGHRS and CDR2 is YFSETQ. There are 16 residues in the CDR3. CDR3 residues: CASSKDRVASGNTIYF. CDR3 DNA sequence: TGCGCCAGCAGCAAGGACAGGGTCGCCTCTGGAAACACCATATATTTT.

The chain carries TRBV4-2 and TRBJ2-2; a weak D match, TRBD2 (6 bases). V was clipped by 8 bases and J by 4 bases, with 20 bases between them. Germline V lookup: CDR1 LGHNA, CDR2 YNFKEQ. The CDR3 runs 16 residues. CDR3 sequence reads: CASSPEVLASTGELFF. The CDR3 DNA sequence: TGTGCCAGCTCTCCTGAGGTACTAGCCAGCACCGGGGAGCTGTTTTTT.

The chain carries TRBV5-4 and TRBJ1-4, with 12 positions matching TRBD1. CDR3 length: 17 residues. Germline CDR1 and CDR2: SGHNT and YYREEE (reference sequence). J gave up 7 bases and V 4 bases, and 11 bases lay outside the gene matches. CDR3 in amino acids: CASSPSGQGAPSEKLFF. DNA of the CDR3: TGTGCCAGCAGCCCCTCGGGACAGGGGGCGCCGAGTGAAAAACTGTTTTTT.

The V and J genes are TRBV3-1 (or the pseudogene TRBV3-2) and TRBJ1-2; D may be TRBD1 (6 bases). Per germline, CDR1 LGHDT and CDR2 YNNKEL (reference sequence). Trimming left V 4 bases short and J 2 bases short, with 20 bases between. The CDR3 has 17 amino acids. The CDR3 is CASSPTGQPSGNYGYTF. CDR3 DNA sequence: TGTGCCAGCAGCCCGACAGGACAGCCCTCGGGGAACTATGGCTACACCTTC.

This clone has only one observation. The CDR3 sequence: CAIHTHTGELFF. DNA for the CDR3: TGTGCCATACACACGCACACCGGGGAGCTGTTTTTT. The gene calls are TRBV12-3 or TRBV12-4 and TRBJ2-2; D ambiguous. The CDR3 totals 12 residues. Trimming took off 10 bases at V and 3 bases at J, with 9 bases between the two ends.

A single count supports this clone. The rearrangement joins TRBV7-9 to TRBJ1-5; TRBD1 matches 7 bases. Trimming removed 3 bases from V and 6 bases from J; junction bases left unmatched: 5. The CDR3 covers 14 residues. CDR1 and CDR2 (germline): SEHNR, FQNEAQ (reference sequence). CDR3 DNA: TGTGCCAGCAGCTTTGAGGGGGCCGGTCAGCCCCAGCATTTT. As protein: CASSFEGAGQPQHF.

This clone was picked up one time. The rearrangement links TRBV28 to TRBJ1-4; D gene unclear. This CDR3 contains 15 residues. Germline CDR1 and CDR2: MDHEN and SYDVKM. Trimming cost V 7 bases and J 8 bases, with 20 bases left between them. The CDR3 loop is CASMRRQTNGEKLFF. The CDR3 bases are TGTGCCAGCATGAGACGGCAAACTAACGGGGAAAAACTGTTTTTT.

This rearrangement joins TRBV7-3 to TRBJ1-5; D is possibly TRBD1 (5 bases). Trimming took 1 base from V and 4 from J, leaving 11 bases between them. The CDR3 extends over 15 amino acids. Germline V gene lookup returns CDR1 SGHTA and CDR2 FQGTGA. The CDR3 loop is CASSLIPGLNQPQHF. The CDR3 nucleotides read TGTGCCAGCAGCTTAATCCCGGGACTTAATCAGCCCCAGCATTTT.

The V call is TRBV3-1 (or the pseudogene TRBV3-2), the J call TRBJ2-5; 9 bases fit TRBD2. J lost 5 bases, V lost 7 bases, and 5 bases had no gene match. The CDR3 is made up of 13 amino acids. The germline CDR1 and CDR2 sequences are LGHDT and YNNKEL (reference sequence). The CDR3 region has the DNA TGTGCCAGCAATATAGCGGGGGCTGAGACCCAGTACTTC. This translates into CASNIAGAETQYF.